Listed below are T cell receptor beta chains from one sample, sequenced in a study of blood T cell repertoires in COVID-19. Profiled with immunoSEQ multiplex PCR; TCRdb holds only in-frame clones, not every one. This sample carries hundreds of thousands of clones, around 90% of them seen once, and the ten largest clones take 1.3%. The specimen was peripheral blood. The receptors come from a man between 70 and 80 years old with acute or convalescent COVID-19. Each CDR3 is given with its conserved first and last residue. D genes are given only for firm matches. A row's size may be missing; if present it is once, few, many or a size class.

>TRBJ2-2|TRBV3-1/TRBV3-2|NA|NA
CASSTYRVPNTGELFF
TGTGCCAGCAGCACCTACAGGGTGCCGAACACCGGGGAGCTGTTTTTT
>TRBJ2-1|TRBV5-1|NA|NA
CASSPHRVWNEQFF
TGCGCCAGCAGCCCGCACAGGGTTTGGAATGAGCAGTTCTTC
>TRBJ1-6|TRBV7-9|few|NA
CASSPNMEGNSPLHF
TGTGCCAGCAGCCCCAATATGGAGGGGAATTCACCCCTCCACTTT
>TRBJ1-1|TRBV12-3/TRBV12-4|NA|NA
CASSLSENTEAFF
TGTGCCAGCAGTTTAAGCGAGAACACTGAAGCTTTCTTT
>TRBJ1-1|TRBV5-1|NA|NA
CASTGAGNTEAFF
TGCGCCAGCACAGGGGCGGGGAACACTGAAGCTTTCTTT
>TRBJ2-7|TRBV3-1/TRBV3-2|NA|NA
CASSQDRTYSYEQYF
TGTGCCAGCAGCCAAGATAGGACTTACTCCTACGAGCAGTACTTC
>TRBJ2-3|TRBV7-9|NA|NA
CASSHGSSGTDTQYF
TGTGCCAGCAGCCACGGGAGTTCCGGCACAGATACGCAGTATTTT
>TRBJ1-1|TRBV18|NA|NA
CASSPGRSNAGEAFF
TGTGCCAGCTCACCAGGTCGGAGCAACGCGGGTGAAGCTTTCTTT
>TRBJ2-1|TRBV28|NA|TRBD2
CASSLTSGSYNEQFF
TGTGCCAGCAGTCTGACTAGCGGGAGCTACAATGAGCAGTTCTTC
>TRBJ1-1|TRBV25-1|NA|NA
CASSEAFRVGFTEAFF
TGTGCCAGCAGTGAAGCATTCAGGGTAGGGTTCACTGAAGCTTTCTTT
>TRBJ2-7|TRBV5-1|NA|TRBD2
CASSLIVSGTPEQYF
TGCGCCAGCAGCTTGATCGTGAGCGGGACCCCCGAGCAGTACTTC
>TRBJ1-5|TRBV7-2|NA|NA
CASSLSWTPNQPQHF
TGTGCCAGCAGCTTAAGTTGGACACCCAATCAGCCCCAGCATTTT
>TRBJ2-5|TRBV5-1|NA|NA
CASAQQETQYF
TGCGCCAGCGCGCAACAAGAGACCCAGTACTTC
>TRBJ2-5|TRBV6-1|NA|TRBD2
CASSEGAGGETQYF
TGTGCCAGCAGTGAAGGGGCGGGGGGGGAGACCCAGTACTTC
>TRBJ1-3|TRBV5-1|NA|NA
CASRDFASGNTIYF
TGCGCCAGTCGGGACTTCGCCTCTGGAAACACCATATATTTT
>TRBJ1-2|TRBV19|NA|NA
CASSILPDYYGYTF
TGTGCCAGTAGTATACTCCCGGACTACTATGGCTACACCTTC
>TRBJ2-1|TRBV7-2|few|NA
CASSPQGLDEQFF
TGTGCCAGCAGCCCCCAGGGCTTGGATGAGCAGTTCTTC
>TRBJ2-3|TRBV10-3|NA|NA
CAISEGATADTQYF
TGTGCCATCAGTGAAGGAGCAACGGCAGATACGCAGTATTTT
>TRBJ2-2|TRBV24-1|NA|NA
CATARGAGELFF
TGTGCCACCGCCAGGGGGGCCGGGGAGCTGTTTTTT
>TRBJ1-1|TRBV6-2/TRBV6-3|NA|NA
CASSLGRRGGFGNTEAFF
TGTGCCAGCAGTTTAGGCCGTCGCGGGGGGTTTGGGAACACTGAAGCTTTCTTT
>TRBJ1-5|TRBV2|NA|NA
CASSRQASNQPQHF
TGTGCCAGCAGTCGACAGGCTAGCAATCAGCCCCAGCATTTT
>TRBJ2-7|TRBV4-3|NA|NA
CASSQGAPGTAAGSGTYEQYF
TGCGCCAGCAGCCAGGGCGCCCCCGGGACAGCCGCGGGTAGCGGTACCTACGAGCAGTACTTC
>TRBJ2-3|TRBV5-8|NA|TRBD2
CASSIGTSGSTDTQYF
TGTGCCAGCAGCATAGGGACTAGCGGGAGCACAGATACGCAGTATTTT
>TRBJ1-5|TRBV19|NA|NA
CASSAVRSTHF
TGTGCCAGTAGTGCCGTTCGGTCCACTCATTTT
>TRBJ2-7|TRBV2|few|NA
CASSRSGKSSEQYF
TGTGCCAGCAGTAGGTCGGGAAAGTCGAGCGAGCAGTACTTC
>TRBJ2-2|TRBV7-2|NA|NA
CASSFSASGTGELFF
TGTGCCAGCAGCTTCTCTGCTTCGGGCACCGGGGAGCTGTTTTTT
>TRBJ1-5|TRBV19|NA|TRBD1
CASSTGQGGNQPQHF
TGTGCCAGTAGTACTGGACAGGGTGGCAATCAGCCCCAGCATTTT
>TRBJ2-3|TRBV7-9|NA|TRBD1
CASSLGQLGVTQYF
TGTGCCAGCAGCTTGGGACAGCTCGGGGTTACGCAGTATTTT
>TRBJ1-4|TRBV7-2|NA|NA
CASSRGQFNEKLFF
TGTGCCAGCAGCCGCGGACAGTTTAATGAAAAACTGTTTTTT
>TRBJ2-1|TRBV9|NA|TRBD2
CASSVATIAGEQFF
TGTGCCAGCAGCGTAGCTACGATAGCGGGAGAGCAGTTCTTC
>TRBJ2-7|TRBV5-1|NA|TRBD2
CASSPKSGTSNSYEQYF
TGCGCCAGCAGCCCGAAATCCGGGACTAGTAACTCCTACGAGCAGTACTTC